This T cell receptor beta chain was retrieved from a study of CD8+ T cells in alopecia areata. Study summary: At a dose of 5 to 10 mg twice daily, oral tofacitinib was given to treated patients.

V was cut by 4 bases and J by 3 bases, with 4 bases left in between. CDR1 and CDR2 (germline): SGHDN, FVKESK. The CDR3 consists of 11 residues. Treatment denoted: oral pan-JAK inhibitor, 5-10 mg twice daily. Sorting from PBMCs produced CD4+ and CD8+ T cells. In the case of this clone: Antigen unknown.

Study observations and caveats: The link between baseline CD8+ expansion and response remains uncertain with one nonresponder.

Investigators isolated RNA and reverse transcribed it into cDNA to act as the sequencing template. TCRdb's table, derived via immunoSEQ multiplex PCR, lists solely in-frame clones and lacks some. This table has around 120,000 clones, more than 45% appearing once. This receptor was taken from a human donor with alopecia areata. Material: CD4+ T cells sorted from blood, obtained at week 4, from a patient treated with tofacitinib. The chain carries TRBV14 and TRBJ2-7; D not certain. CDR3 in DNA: TGTGCCAGCAGCCTGGGCTACGAGCAGTACTTC. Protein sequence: CASSLGYEQYF.